This entry describes one T cell receptor (beta chain). Its matching antigen is unknown. The naive CD8 population came from CD45RO-negative cells selected for CCR7, without terminally differentiated effector memory CD45RA+ cells. Healthy and HIV-negative, the adult donors had no recent acute infections or vaccinations. These data come from a study of shared clonotypes between healthy human individuals. The input for sorted-subset replicate PCRs was approximately 200 ng DNA, 25,000 to 30,000 T cell genomes. Clones were read by immunoSEQ multiplex PCR, and TCRdb kept only the in-frame ones, dropping some. The data show 550,000 to 750,000 clones, just over 90% seen once. Findings of the study overall: Among the subsets, naive ones generally showed larger estimated richness than memory ones.

CDR1 is SGHAT and CDR2 is FQNNGV in the germline V gene. Trimming removed 6 bases at V and 1 base at J, with 16 bases between. The CDR3 runs to 16 residues. The chain is built from TRBV11-2 and TRBJ2-1; D could derive from TRBD1 or TRBD2 (5 bases each). The sequencing sample was made of naive CD8+ T cells sorted from blood. The sequence derives from a man aged 25-45 years in good health. The CDR3 sequence: CASRKPGTRSYNEQFF. The CDR3 bases are TGTGCCAGCAGAAAACCCGGGACGAGGTCCTACAATGAGCAGTTCTTC.